This T cell receptor beta chain is drawn from a study of shared clonotypes between healthy human individuals. Running of the assay took place at deep level. Roughly 200 ng DNA, 30,000 to 35,000 T cell genomes, went into each sorted-subset replicate PCR. Clones were read by immunoSEQ multiplex PCR, and TCRdb kept only the in-frame ones, dropping some. The table lists under 2.5 million clones, less than 95% of them singletons. Remarks on this clone: What it binds is unknown.

Findings and caveats of the study: The sharing of 5% to 6.5% of naive CD4 clonotypes was seen across a handful of donors.

The sequenced sample consisted of naive CD4+ T cells from PBMCs. Subset described: CD45RA+ positively selected. This TCR came from a man aged 18 to 35 in good health. Some clones in this sample may be carry-over from other donors' samples.

CDR3 residues: CASSAGLNTDTQYF. In DNA form, the CDR3 reads TGTGCCAGCAGCGCGGGACTTAACACAGATACGCAGTATTTT. The rearrangement uses TRBV9 and TRBJ2-3; the D gene is possibly TRBD2 (6 bases). Germline lookup yields CDR1 SGDLS and CDR2 YYNGEE. This CDR3 comprises 14 residues. Trimming took 3 bases from V and 2 from J, leaving 10 bases between them.